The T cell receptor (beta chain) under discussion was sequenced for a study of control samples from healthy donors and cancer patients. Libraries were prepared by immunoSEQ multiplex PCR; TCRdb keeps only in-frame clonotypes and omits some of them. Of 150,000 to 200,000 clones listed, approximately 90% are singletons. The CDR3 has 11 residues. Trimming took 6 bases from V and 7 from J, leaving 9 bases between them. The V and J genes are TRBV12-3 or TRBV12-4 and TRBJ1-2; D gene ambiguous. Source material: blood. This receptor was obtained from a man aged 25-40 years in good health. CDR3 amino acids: CASSRNTGYTF. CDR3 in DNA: TGTGCCAGCAGCCGAAACACTGGCTACACCTTC.